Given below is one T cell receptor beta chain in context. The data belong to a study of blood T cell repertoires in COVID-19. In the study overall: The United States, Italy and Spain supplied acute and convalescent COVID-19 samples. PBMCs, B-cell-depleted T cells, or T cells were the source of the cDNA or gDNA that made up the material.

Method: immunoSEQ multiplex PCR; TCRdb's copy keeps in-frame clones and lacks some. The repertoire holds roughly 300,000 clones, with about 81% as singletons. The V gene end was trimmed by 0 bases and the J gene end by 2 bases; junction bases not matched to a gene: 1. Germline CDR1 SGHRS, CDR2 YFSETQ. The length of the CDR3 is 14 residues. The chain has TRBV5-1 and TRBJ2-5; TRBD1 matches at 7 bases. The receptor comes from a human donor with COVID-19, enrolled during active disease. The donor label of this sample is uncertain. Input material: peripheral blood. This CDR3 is CASSLAGQQETQYF. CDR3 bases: TGCGCCAGCAGCTTGGCGGGACAGCAAGAGACCCAGTACTTC.